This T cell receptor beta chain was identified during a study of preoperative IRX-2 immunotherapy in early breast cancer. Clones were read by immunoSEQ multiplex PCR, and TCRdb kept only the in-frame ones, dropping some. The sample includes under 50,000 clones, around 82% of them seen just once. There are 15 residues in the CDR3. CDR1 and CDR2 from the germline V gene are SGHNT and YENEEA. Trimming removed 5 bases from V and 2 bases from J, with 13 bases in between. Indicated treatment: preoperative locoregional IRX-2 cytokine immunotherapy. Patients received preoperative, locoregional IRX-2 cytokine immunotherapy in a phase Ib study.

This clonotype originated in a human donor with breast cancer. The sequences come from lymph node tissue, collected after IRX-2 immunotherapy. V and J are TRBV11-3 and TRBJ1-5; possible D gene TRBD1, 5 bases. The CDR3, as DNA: TGTGCCAGCAGCCCTGGGGGTCCCGGCAATCAGCCCCAGCATTTT. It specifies CASSPGGPGNQPQHF.